The 29 T cell receptor beta chains given below trace back to one sample, sequenced in a study of blood T cells in healthy people across ages. Alongside a J-beta primer mix, a sample-barcoded 5' primer served in a second PCR lasting 7 to 11 cycles. TCRdb used MiXCR to reprocess the 5' RACE reads, holding one entry per CDR3 protein. The top ten clones hold around 53% of a sample with some 370,000 distinct CDR3 sequences, more than 45% of them seen once. The sequenced sample consisted of blood. These receptors came from a man between 60 and 70 years old in good health.

The chain is built from TRBV12-3 or TRBV12-4 and TRBJ2-7; 7 positions agree with TRBD2. V gave up 6 bases and J gave up 9 bases; unmatched junction bases: 5. This CDR3 is 11 amino acids long. CDR3 loop: CASSSAGTQYF. The DNA of the CDR3 is TGTGCCAGCAGCTCAGCGGGAACGCAGTACTTC.

This chain connects TRBV10-2 to TRBJ2-7, with TRBD2 matching 13 bases. The CDR3 has 13 amino acids. CDR1 and CDR2 from the germline V gene are WSHSY and SAAADI. V was clipped by 10 bases and J by 3 bases; unmatched bases: 3. Written as DNA, the CDR3 is TGCGCCACCAGGACTAGCGGGAGCTACGAGCAGTACTTC. Its protein is CATRTSGSYEQYF.

The gene calls are TRBV14 and TRBJ2-1; tentative D call: TRBD1 (7 bases). This CDR3 contains 16 residues. Per germline, CDR1 SGHDN and CDR2 FVKESK. The germline V and J ends were trimmed by 3 bases and 3 bases, with 15 bases remaining between them. Here the CDR3 reads CASSQTGTYNYNEQFF. The CDR3 bases are TGTGCCAGCAGCCAGACAGGGACTTATAACTACAATGAGCAGTTCTTC.

CDR3 in DNA: TGTGCCAGCAGCCGTACCGGGCCAGGGGGCTACACCTTC. Protein: CASSRTGPGGYTF. V gene TRBV2 combines with J gene TRBJ1-2; TRBD1 is a possible D gene (5 bases). Germline-derived CDR1 and CDR2 are SNHLY and FYNNEI. The CDR3 covers 13 residues. V was pared by 6 bases and J by 8 bases, with 16 bases between.

This rearrangement joins TRBV7-9 to TRBJ2-3; D possibly matches TRBD1 or TRBD2 (6 bases each). Trimming took 4 bases from V and 3 from J, leaving 20 bases between them. Germline loops: CDR1 SEHNR, CDR2 FQNEAQ (reference sequence). This CDR3 contains 17 residues. In DNA form, the CDR3 reads TGTGCCAGCAGCTCCCCAGGGGAGGTCGGGGCGACAGATACGCAGTATTTT. It translates to CASSSPGEVGATDTQYF.

As concerns this clonotype: A clone one base away is much larger, so this may be a read error. V and J are TRBV29-1 and TRBJ2-1; TRBD1 aligns across 7 bases. The J call is doubtful: the DNA matches TRBJ2-7 better. This CDR3 comprises 14 residues. The germline V gene encodes CDR1 SQVTM and CDR2 ANQGSEA. For the CDR3, the DNA is TGCAGCGTTGAAGATCGGGACAGACCTAATGAGCAGTACTTC. As protein: CSVEDRDRPNEQYF.

The chain links TRBV27 to TRBJ2-1; 12 bases fit TRBD2. Per the germline V gene, CDR1 is MNHEY and CDR2 is SMNVEV (reference sequence). The CDR3 spans 15 residues. The trim removed 7 bases at V and 9 bases at J, leaving 10 bases unmatched. The CDR3 DNA sequence: TGTGCCAGCAACCTACTAGCGGGAGGAAAAGGTGAGCAGTTCTTC. It specifies CASNLLAGGKGEQFF.

The rearrangement joins TRBV7-2 to TRBJ2-3, with 10 bases that match TRBD2. The germline V gene has CDR1 SGHTA and CDR2 FQGNSA. The J segment lost 5 bases and the V segment lost 3 bases, leaving 5 bases of the junction unmatched. The CDR3 covers 15 residues. In DNA form, the CDR3 reads TGTGCCAGCAGCTTCCTAGCGGGAGTTCAAGATACGCAGTATTTT. Protein product: CASSFLAGVQDTQYF.

The chain is built from TRBV6-6 and TRBJ1-2; 7 nucleotides align to TRBD1. With 6 bases clipped from V and 2 bases from J, the junction kept 9 bases outside the gene matches. CDR1 is MNHNY, CDR2 SVGAGI, per germline (reference sequence). This CDR3 has 15 amino acids. For the CDR3, the DNA is TGTGCCAGCAGCCAGGGACAGCTTATCAACTATGGCTACACCTTC. Protein: CASSQGQLINYGYTF.

On this clonotype: A clone one base away is much larger, so this may be a read error. V gene TRBV30 combines with J gene TRBJ2-7, with a weak D call TRBD1 (6 bases). Trimming took off 8 bases at V and 5 bases at J, with 16 bases between the two ends. Germline V gives CDR1 GTSNPN, CDR2 SVGIG (reference sequence). This CDR3 has 12 amino acids. The CDR3, as DNA: TGTGCCGGGGGAAAACAGGGCCACGAGCAGTACTTC. Its protein product is CAGGKQGHEQYF.

This chain uses TRBV7-2 with TRBJ2-3; 10 bases line up with TRBD2. Losses at the gene ends were 5 bases for V and 7 bases for J; bases not matched to a gene: 6. CDR1 is SGHTA, CDR2 FQGNSA, per germline. CDR3 length: 14 amino acids. CDR3 residues: CASSEAGGWNTQYF. For the CDR3, the DNA is TGTGCCAGCAGCGAAGCGGGAGGGTGGAATACGCAGTATTTT.

This clonotype was detected ten times or more. The chain carries TRBV7-3 and TRBJ2-1; the D gene is possibly TRBD2 (6 bases). Per the germline V gene, CDR1 is SGHTA and CDR2 is FQGTGA. V gave up 5 bases and J gave up 6 bases, with 17 bases separating them. There are 15 residues in the CDR3. This CDR3 reads CASSQAKLALNEQFF. CDR3 sequence (DNA): TGTGCCAGCAGCCAAGCGAAACTAGCTCTCAATGAGCAGTTCTTC.

The rearrangement joins TRBV27 to TRBJ2-7, with a possible D match to TRBD2 (7 bases). The J call may be in error: the DNA end matches TRBJ2-5 better. The CDR3 extends over 14 amino acids. CDR1 and CDR2 from the germline V gene are MNHEY and SMNVEV (reference sequence). CDR3 in amino acids: CASRARGAWETQYF. In DNA, the CDR3 is TGTGCCAGCAGGGCTCGGGGGGCGTGGGAGACCCAGTACTTC.

This clonotype was detected a few times. The chain joins TRBV3-1 to TRBJ2-7; D ambiguous. The V gene's germline CDR1 is LGHDT and CDR2 YNNKEL (reference sequence). Trimming took 4 bases from V and 0 from J, leaving 10 bases between them. CDR3 length: 14 residues. The DNA of the CDR3 is TGTGCCAGCAGCCCGAGCCTTAGCTCCTACGAGCAGTACTTC. Translation gives CASSPSLSSYEQYF.

The chain is built from TRBV7-2 and TRBJ2-3; perhaps TRBD2 as D (6 bases). This CDR3 has 17 amino acids. Germline-derived CDR1 and CDR2 are SGHTA and FQGNSA. Trimming shortened V by 5 bases and J by 5 bases, and 23 bases separated the two germline ends. In nucleotides, the CDR3 is TGTGCCAGCAGCGTACAGGACGGCCCCGTGGGGGGAGATACGCAGTATTTT. This encodes CASSVQDGPVGGDTQYF.

This clonotype occurred once. At one of its ends the junction is not consistent with the germline gene, which may arise from a read error. The chain employs TRBV20-1 and TRBJ2-3, with D perhaps TRBD1 or TRBD2 (5 bases each). The length of the CDR3 is 15 residues. CDR1 and CDR2 from the germline V gene are DFQATT and SNEGSKA (reference sequence). The CDR3 region has the DNA TGCAGTGCTGCTCCCGGGACCAGGGTCGCAGATACGCTGTATTTT. Its translation: CSAAPGTRVADTLYF.

This clonotype was found a few times. V gene TRBV7-9 combines with J gene TRBJ2-3; D possibly corresponds to TRBD1 (6 bases). Germline CDR1 reads SEHNR; CDR2 reads FQNEAQ (reference sequence). V lost 4 bases to trimming and J lost 5 bases, with 19 bases between them. CDR3 size: 16 residues. CDR3 sequence reads: CASSYQGYFDRDTQYF. The CDR3 bases are TGTGCCAGCAGCTACCAGGGGTACTTCGACCGAGATACGCAGTATTTT.

V usage is TRBV18 and J usage is TRBJ2-5; 8 bases line up with TRBD2. This CDR3 has 15 residues. Per germline, CDR1 KGHSH and CDR2 LQKENI. Unmatched junction bases numbered 8, after V lost 3 bases and J lost 5 bases. The CDR3 spells CASSPTSAKGETQYF. The CDR3 region has the DNA TGTGCCAGCTCACCGACTAGCGCGAAGGGGGAGACCCAGTACTTC. Variable domain in full (rest from reference TRBV18 and TRBJ2-5): NAGVMQNPRHLVRRRGQEARLRCSPMKGHSHVYWYRQLPEEGLKFMVYLQKENIIDESGMPKERFSAEFPKEGPSILRIQQVVRGDSAAYFCASSPTSAKGETQYFGPGTRLLVL.

This clonotype was counted between two and nine times. The J gene is TRBJ2-1, the V gene TRBV20-1; D not resolved. The CDR3 is 12 residues long. CDR1 and CDR2 from the germline V gene are DFQATT and SNEGSKA (reference sequence). V shed 2 bases and J shed 4 bases, with 6 bases lying between them. CDR3 nucleotides: TGCAGTGCTAGACCCCTTTACAATGAGCAGTTCTTC. Its protein is CSARPLYNEQFF.

The chain employs TRBV14 and TRBJ1-5; D is unclear. The CDR3 is 13 amino acids. CDR1 SGHDN and CDR2 FVKESK come from the germline V gene. The V gene lost 1 base and the J gene lost 15 bases, with 16 bases spanning the gap. The CDR3 loop reads CASSQGRAGPVHF. The CDR3, as DNA: TGTGCCAGCAGCCAAGGTCGAGCAGGTCCCGTGCATTTT.

V usage is TRBV3-1 and J usage is TRBJ1-1; maybe TRBD1 (6 bases). This CDR3 region has 16 residues. Trimming took 1 base from V and 5 from J, leaving 17 bases between them. The V gene's germline CDR1 is LGHDT and CDR2 YNNKEL (reference sequence). CDR3 in DNA: TGTGCCAGCAGCCAAGTAAGTGGGGGCGTATGGACTGAAGCTTTCTTT. Protein: CASSQVSGGVWTEAFF.

This clonotype was seen only a few times. This chain uses TRBV12-3 or TRBV12-4 with TRBJ1-2, with no clear D. Trimming took 4 bases from V and 0 from J, leaving 9 bases between them. The CDR3 is 14 amino acids. The CDR3 coding sequence is TGTGCCAGCAGTTCGAACGGACCTAACTATGGCTACACCTTC. Its translation: CASSSNGPNYGYTF.

This clonotype turned up a few times. The chain is built from TRBV7-2 and TRBJ1-2, with a weak D call TRBD1 (5 bases). The CDR3 contains 15 residues. Germline lookup yields CDR1 SGHTA and CDR2 FQGNSA. V gave up 0 bases and J gave up 0 bases, with 8 bases separating them. The CDR3 region is CASSLAETANYGYTF. CDR3 in DNA: TGTGCCAGCAGCTTAGCGGAGACAGCTAACTATGGCTACACCTTC.

The chain links TRBV4-2 to TRBJ1-2; no clear D. Germline lookup yields CDR1 LGHNA and CDR2 YNFKEQ. This CDR3 has 14 amino acids. V lost 0 bases and J 7 bases, leaving 12 bases between the germline ends. The CDR3 is CASSQEQWGGGYTF. In DNA form, the CDR3 reads TGTGCCAGCAGCCAAGAGCAGTGGGGAGGTGGCTACACCTTC.

As for this clonotype: A much larger clone lies a single base off, so this may be a read error. Here the CDR3 reads CASMPTGILSYTF. CDR3 coding DNA: TGTGCCAGCATGCCCACGGGAATTTTGAGCTACACCTTC. The rearrangement joins TRBV2 to TRBJ1-2, with D unclear. The CDR3 runs to 13 residues. Trimming took off 7 bases at V and 9 bases at J, with 18 bases between the two ends. Germline CDR1 reads SNHLY; CDR2 reads FYNNEI.

The V gene is TRBV6-6, the J gene TRBJ2-3; 9 nucleotides agree with TRBD2. The CDR3 runs to 14 residues. V was clipped by 7 bases and J by 1 base; unmatched bases: 3. Germline V gene lookup returns CDR1 MNHNY and CDR2 SVGAGI (reference sequence). In DNA, the CDR3 is TGTGCCAGCATGTGGACTAGCGGCACAGATACGCAGTATTTT. As protein: CASMWTSGTDTQYF.

The chain combines TRBV7-2 with TRBJ2-7; D may match TRBD1 or TRBD2 (5 bases each). Deletions cut 1 base from V and 6 bases from J, with 16 bases between. The CDR3 loop spans 15 amino acids. The germline CDR1 and CDR2 sequences are SGHTA and FQGNSA. CDR3 amino acids: CASSLDGGVSAEQYF. The CDR3 DNA follows: TGTGCCAGCAGCTTAGATGGGGGAGTCAGCGCCGAGCAGTACTTC.

Many counts were recorded for this clonotype. V and J are TRBV12-3 or TRBV12-4 and TRBJ2-5, with D perhaps being TRBD1 or TRBD2 (5 bases each). This CDR3 comprises 13 residues. Trimming cost V 5 bases and J 11 bases, with 18 bases left between them. The CDR3 loop is CASSPGTAVIQYF. The CDR3 nucleotides are TGTGCCAGCAGTCCCGGGACCGCCGTTATACAGTACTTC.

The V and J genes are TRBV20-1 and TRBJ1-5, with TRBD1 identical over 9 bases. V lost 3 bases to trimming and J lost 6 bases; unmatched junction nucleotides: 6. The CDR3 length is 14 residues. The germline V gene has CDR1 DFQATT and CDR2 SNEGSKA (reference sequence). CDR3 protein: CSASDRGTPQPQHF. As DNA, the CDR3 is TGCAGTGCTAGCGACAGGGGGACGCCTCAGCCCCAGCATTTT.